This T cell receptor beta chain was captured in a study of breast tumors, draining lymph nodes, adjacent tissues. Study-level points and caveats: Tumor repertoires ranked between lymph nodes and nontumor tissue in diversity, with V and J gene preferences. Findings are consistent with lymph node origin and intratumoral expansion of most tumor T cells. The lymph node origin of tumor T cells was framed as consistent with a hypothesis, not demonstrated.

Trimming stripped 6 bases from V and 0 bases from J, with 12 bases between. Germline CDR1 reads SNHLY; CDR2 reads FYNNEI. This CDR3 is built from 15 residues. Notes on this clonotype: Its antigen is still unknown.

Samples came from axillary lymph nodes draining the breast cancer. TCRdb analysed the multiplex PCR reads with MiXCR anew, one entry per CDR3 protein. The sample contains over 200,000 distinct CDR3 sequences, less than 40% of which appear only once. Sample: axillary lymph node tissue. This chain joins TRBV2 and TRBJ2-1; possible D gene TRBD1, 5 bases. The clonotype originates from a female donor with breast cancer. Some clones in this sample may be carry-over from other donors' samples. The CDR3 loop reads CASRETVSSYNEQFF. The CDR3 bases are TGTGCCAGCAGAGAGACAGTGAGCTCCTACAATGAGCAGTTCTTC.